This T cell receptor (beta chain) originates from a study of shared clonotypes between healthy human individuals. Overall study: Plates per donor: three CD4 naive, three CD4 memory, two CD8 naive, one CD8 memory. Findings and caveats of the study: Despite large depth, rarefaction showed incomplete sorted-subset sequencing.

This clone was seen just once. Its antigen is unknown. Sequenced by immunoSEQ multiplex PCR; TCRdb stores in-frame clones only, minus some. Among under 850,000 clones listed, roughly 92% were seen once. Germline CDR1 and CDR2: SGHVS and FNYEAQ. The CDR3 totals 15 residues. V dropped 5 bases and J dropped 3; count of bases not matched to a gene: 8. As defined, naive CD8 cells were CD45RO-negative and positively selected for CCR7, with terminally differentiated effector memory CD45RA+ cells excluded. All donors were healthy HIV-negative adults lacking recent acute infections or vaccinations. Donors, without exception, were Caucasian adults residing in Nashville, Tennessee.

The chain uses TRBV7-6 and TRBJ1-1, with 8 bases lining up with TRBD1. The TCR comes from a young man in good health. The specimen was naive CD8+ T cells sorted from blood. The CDR3 region is CASSDSQGAHTEAFF. Written as DNA, the CDR3 is TGTGCCAGCAGCGATTCCCAGGGGGCACACACTGAAGCTTTCTTT.